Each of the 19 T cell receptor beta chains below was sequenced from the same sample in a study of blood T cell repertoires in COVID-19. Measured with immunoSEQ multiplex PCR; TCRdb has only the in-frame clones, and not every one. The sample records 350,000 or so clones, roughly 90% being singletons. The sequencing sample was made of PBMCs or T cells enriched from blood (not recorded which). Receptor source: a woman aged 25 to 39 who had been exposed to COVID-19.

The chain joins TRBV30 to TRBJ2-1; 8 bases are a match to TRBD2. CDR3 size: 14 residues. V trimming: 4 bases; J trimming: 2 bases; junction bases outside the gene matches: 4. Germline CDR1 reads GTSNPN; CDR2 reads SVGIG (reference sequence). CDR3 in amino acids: CAWTPGLAYNEQFF. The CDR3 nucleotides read TGTGCCTGGACCCCGGGACTAGCCTACAATGAGCAGTTCTTC.

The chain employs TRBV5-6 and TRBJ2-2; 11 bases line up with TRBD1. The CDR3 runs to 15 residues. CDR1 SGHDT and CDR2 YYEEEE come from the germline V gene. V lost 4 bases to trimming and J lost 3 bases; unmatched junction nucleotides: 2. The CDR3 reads CASSPGQGDTGELFF. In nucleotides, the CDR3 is TGTGCCAGCAGCCCGGGACAGGGGGACACCGGGGAGCTGTTTTTT.

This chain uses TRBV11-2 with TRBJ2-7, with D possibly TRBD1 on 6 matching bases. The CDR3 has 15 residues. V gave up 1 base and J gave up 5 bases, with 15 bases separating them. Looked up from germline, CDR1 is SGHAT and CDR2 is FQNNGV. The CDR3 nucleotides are TGTGCCAGCAGCTTAGGGGTACAGGGCAACCACGAGCAGTACTTC. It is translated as CASSLGVQGNHEQYF.

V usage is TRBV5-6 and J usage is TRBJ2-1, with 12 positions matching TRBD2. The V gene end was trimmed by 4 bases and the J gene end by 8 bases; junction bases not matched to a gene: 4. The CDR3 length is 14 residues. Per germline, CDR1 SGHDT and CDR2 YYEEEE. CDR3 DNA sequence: TGTGCCAGCAGCGGACTAGCGGGAAGCGATGAGCAGTTCTTC. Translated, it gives CASSGLAGSDEQFF.

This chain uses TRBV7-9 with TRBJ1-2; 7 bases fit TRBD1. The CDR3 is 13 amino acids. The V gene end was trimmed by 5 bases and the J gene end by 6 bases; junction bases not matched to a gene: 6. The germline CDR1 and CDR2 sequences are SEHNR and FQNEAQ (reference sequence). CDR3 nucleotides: TGTGCCAGCAGCCCCGACAGGGAGAATGGCTACACCTTC. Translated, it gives CASSPDRENGYTF.

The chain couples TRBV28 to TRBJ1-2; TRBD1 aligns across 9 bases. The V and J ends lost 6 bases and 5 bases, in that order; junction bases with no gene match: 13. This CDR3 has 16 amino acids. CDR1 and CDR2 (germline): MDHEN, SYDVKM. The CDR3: CASRLREDRGWYGYTF. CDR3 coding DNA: TGTGCCAGCAGGCTACGAGAGGACAGGGGTTGGTATGGCTACACCTTC.

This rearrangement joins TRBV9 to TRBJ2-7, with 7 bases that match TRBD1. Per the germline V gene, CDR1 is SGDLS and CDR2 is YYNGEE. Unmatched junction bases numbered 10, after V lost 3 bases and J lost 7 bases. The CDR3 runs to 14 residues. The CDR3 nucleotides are TGTGCCAGCAGCGCCAACAGGGGTGTGGGAGAGCAGTACTTC. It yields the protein CASSANRGVGEQYF.

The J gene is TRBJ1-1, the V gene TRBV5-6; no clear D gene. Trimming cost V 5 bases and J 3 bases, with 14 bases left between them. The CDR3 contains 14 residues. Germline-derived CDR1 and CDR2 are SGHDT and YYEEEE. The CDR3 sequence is CASSLSEADTEAFF. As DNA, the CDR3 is TGTGCCAGCAGTTTATCTGAGGCGGACACTGAAGCTTTCTTT.

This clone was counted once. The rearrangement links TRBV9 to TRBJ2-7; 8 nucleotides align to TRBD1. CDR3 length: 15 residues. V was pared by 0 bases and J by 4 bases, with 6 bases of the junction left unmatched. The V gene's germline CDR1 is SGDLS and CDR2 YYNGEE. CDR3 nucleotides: TGTGCCAGCAGCGTAGGGGCAGGGGGCCGGTACGAGCAGTACTTC. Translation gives CASSVGAGGRYEQYF.

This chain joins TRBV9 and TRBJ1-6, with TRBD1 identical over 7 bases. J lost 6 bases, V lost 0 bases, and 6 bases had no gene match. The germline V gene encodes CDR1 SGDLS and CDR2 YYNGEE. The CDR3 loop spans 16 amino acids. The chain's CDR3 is CASSVGPDRTNSPLHF. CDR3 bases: TGTGCCAGCAGCGTAGGGCCGGACAGGACTAATTCACCCCTCCACTTT.

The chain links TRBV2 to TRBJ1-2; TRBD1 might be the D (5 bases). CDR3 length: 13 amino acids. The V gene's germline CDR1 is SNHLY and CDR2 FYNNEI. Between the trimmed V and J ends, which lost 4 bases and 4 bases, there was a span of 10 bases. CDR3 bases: TGTGCCAGCAGTGTGGGGGGTTCCTATGGCTACACCTTC. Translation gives CASSVGGSYGYTF.

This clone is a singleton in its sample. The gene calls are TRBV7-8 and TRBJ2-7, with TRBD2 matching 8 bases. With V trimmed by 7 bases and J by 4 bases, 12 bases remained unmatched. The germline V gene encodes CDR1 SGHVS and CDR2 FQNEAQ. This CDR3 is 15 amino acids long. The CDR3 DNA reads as TGTGCCAGCACCGAGGGGGGGACTAGTAGGTACGAGCAGTACTTC. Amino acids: CASTEGGTSRYEQYF.

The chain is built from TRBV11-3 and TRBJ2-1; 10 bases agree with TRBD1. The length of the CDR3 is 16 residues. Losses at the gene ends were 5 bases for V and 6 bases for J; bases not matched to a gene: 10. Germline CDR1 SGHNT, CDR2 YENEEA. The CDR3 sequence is CASSIRDRGVLNEQFF. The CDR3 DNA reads TGTGCCAGCAGCATTAGGGACAGGGGCGTCCTCAATGAGCAGTTCTTC. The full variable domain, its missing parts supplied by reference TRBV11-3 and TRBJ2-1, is EAGVVQSPRYKIIEKKQPVAFWCNPISGHNTLYWYLQNLGQGPELLIRYENEEAVDDSQLPKDRFSAERLKGVDSTLKIQPAELGDSAVYLCASSIRDRGVLNEQFFGPGTRLTVL.

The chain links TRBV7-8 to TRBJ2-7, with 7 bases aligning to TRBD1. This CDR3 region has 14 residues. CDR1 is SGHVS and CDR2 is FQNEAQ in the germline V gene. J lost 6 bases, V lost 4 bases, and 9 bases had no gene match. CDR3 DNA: TGTGCCAGCAGCTCGACAGGGAAAGGCTCCGAGCAGTACTTC. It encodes CASSSTGKGSEQYF.

The CDR3, as DNA: TGCGCCAGCAGTGTAGACAGGGGGAACACTGAAGCTTTCTTT. This gives the protein CASSVDRGNTEAFF. The V gene is TRBV10-2, the J gene TRBJ1-1; 8 bases match TRBD1. This CDR3 comprises 14 residues. Trimming took 4 bases from V and 1 from J; bases not matched to a gene: 2. The germline gives CDR1 WSHSY, CDR2 SAAADI.

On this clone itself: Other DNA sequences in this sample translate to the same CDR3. DNA of the CDR3: TGCGCCAGCAGCTTGGCCGGGACAGACAATCAGCCCCAGCATTTT. This translates into CASSLAGTDNQPQHF. The chain recombines TRBV5-1 with TRBJ1-5, with 7 bases matching TRBD1. Germline lookup yields CDR1 SGHRS and CDR2 YFSETQ. J was trimmed by 3 bases and V by 0 bases; bases with no gene match: 3. CDR3 length equals 15 residues. Based on the CDR3 plus reference TRBV5-1 and TRBJ1-5, the full variable domain is KAGVTQTPRYLIKTRGQQVTLSCSPISGHRSVSWYQQTPGQGLQFLFEYFSETQRNKGNFPGRFSGRQFSNSRSEMNVSTLELGDSALYLCASSLAGTDNQPQHFGDGTRLSIL.

CDR3 residues: CASSLSPSGRGEQYF. CDR3 nucleotides: TGTGCCAGCAGCTTATCGCCTAGCGGGAGAGGCGAGCAGTACTTC. The chain uses TRBV11-1 and TRBJ2-7, with 10 bases aligning to TRBD2. The CDR3 length is 15 residues. V gave up 2 bases and J gave up 6 bases; unmatched junction bases: 7. From germline, CDR1 is SGHAT and CDR2 FQDESV (reference sequence).

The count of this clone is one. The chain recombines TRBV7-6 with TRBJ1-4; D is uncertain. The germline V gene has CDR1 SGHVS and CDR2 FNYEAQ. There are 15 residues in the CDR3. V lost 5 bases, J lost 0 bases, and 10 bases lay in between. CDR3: CASSLDTTTNEKLFF. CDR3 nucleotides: TGTGCCAGCAGCCTAGACACGACAACTAATGAAAAACTGTTTTTT.

The CDR3 protein is CASSFGQGAYEQFF. The CDR3, as DNA: TGTGCCAGCAGCTTCGGACAGGGGGCCTATGAGCAGTTCTTC. The genes are TRBV7-3 and TRBJ2-1; 11 bases agree with TRBD1. Germline lookup yields CDR1 SGHTA and CDR2 FQGTGA. V dropped 3 bases and J dropped 8; count of bases not matched to a gene: 3. This CDR3 is built from 14 residues.